This TCR beta chain was retrieved from a study of blood T cells in healthy people across ages. Primers used in a second PCR of about 6 to 12 cycles were a sample-barcoded 5' primer and a J-beta primer mix. TCRdb reprocessed the 5' RACE reads via MiXCR and lists one record per CDR3 protein. The data hold 1.8 million or so distinct CDR3 sequences, with about two fifths observed a single time. The CDR3 sequence is 15 residues long. Per the germline V gene, CDR1 is MGHRA and CDR2 is YSYEKL. V shed 3 bases and J shed 4 bases, with 14 bases lying between them. The specimen was blood. This receptor was identified in a human donor in good health. The V and J genes are TRBV4-1 and TRBJ2-3; possible D gene TRBD1, 5 bases. In nucleotides, the CDR3 is TGCGCCAGCAGCCATCTTGCCAAAGGGGCAGATACGCAGTATTTT. It yields the protein CASSHLAKGADTQYF.